Shown below are 32 T cell receptor beta chains from a single sample sequenced in a study of blood T cell repertoires in COVID-19. This table comes from immunoSEQ multiplex PCR, and its TCRdb copy is limited to in-frame clones, with some not included. The table shows a few hundred thousand clones, with 86% occurring only once. Sequencing was carried out using peripheral blood. The source of these receptors is a woman between 45 and 60 years old with acute or convalescent COVID-19.

The chain combines TRBV7-9 with TRBJ2-4; weak D call: TRBD2 (5 bases). Germline V CDR1 and CDR2: SEHNR, FQNEAQ (reference sequence). The ends were cut back, 5 bases at V and 8 bases at J, with 10 bases in the middle. The CDR3 is made up of 12 amino acids. For the CDR3, the DNA is TGTGCCAGCAGCCCGACTACGGACATTCAGTACTTC. It is translated as CASSPTTDIQYF.

The chain carries TRBV10-3 and TRBJ2-5; possible D gene TRBD2, 5 bases. The CDR3 spans 12 residues. V lost 7 bases and J 4 bases, leaving 10 bases between the germline ends. CDR1 is ENHRY and CDR2 is SYGVKD in the germline V gene. In DNA, the CDR3 is TGTGCCATCAAAGACGAGGGAGAGACCCAGTACTTC. As protein: CAIKDEGETQYF.

V and J are TRBV4-2 and TRBJ2-1; weak D call: TRBD2 (5 bases). CDR1 and CDR2 from the germline V gene are LGHNA and YNFKEQ. Trimming took off 0 bases at V and 4 bases at J, with 10 bases between the two ends. The CDR3 is made up of 15 amino acids. The CDR3 loop reads CASSQEEAVYNEQFF. The CDR3 DNA reads TGTGCCAGCAGCCAAGAGGAGGCCGTTTACAATGAGCAGTTCTTC.

The chain recombines TRBV29-1 with TRBJ1-4; 12 bases are a match to TRBD1. The CDR3 sequence is 16 residues long. The V gene end was trimmed by 6 bases and the J gene end by 6 bases; junction bases not matched to a gene: 11. Germline lookup yields CDR1 SQVTM and CDR2 ANQGSEA. Here the CDR3 DNA reads TGCAGCGTACCCGGGACAGGGGGCTTGGTGGATGAAAAACTGTTTTTT. This encodes CSVPGTGGLVDEKLFF.

This clone was seen just once. The chain uses TRBV24-1 and TRBJ2-2; 7 bases line up with TRBD1. Germline V gene lookup returns CDR1 KGHDR and CDR2 SFDVKD. The V gene end was trimmed by 8 bases and the J gene end by 3 bases; junction bases not matched to a gene: 2. This CDR3 region has 13 residues. The CDR3 region is CATTGGDTGELFF. The CDR3 DNA follows: TGTGCCACCACAGGGGGAGACACCGGGGAGCTGTTTTTT.

The chain carries TRBV5-4 and TRBJ2-7; TRBD2 is a possible D gene (6 bases). Germline V gene data show CDR1 as SGHNT and CDR2 as YYREEE (reference sequence). Trimming pared 4 bases from V and 1 base from J, leaving 15 bases between. The CDR3 is 15 amino acids. CDR3 loop: CASSAGTLASYEQYF. Written as DNA, the CDR3 is TGTGCCAGCAGCGCCGGGACTCTGGCATCCTACGAGCAGTACTTC. The variable domain in full, completed from reference TRBV5-4 and TRBJ2-7, reads ETGVTQSPTHLIKTRGQQVTLRCSSQSGHNTVSWYQQALGQGPQFIFQYYREEENGRGNFPPRFSGLQFPNYSSELNVNALELDDSALYLCASSAGTLASYEQYFGPGTRLTVT.

The V gene is TRBV11-2, the J gene TRBJ2-1; D ambiguous. Germline-derived CDR1 and CDR2 are SGHAT and FQNNGV. There are 12 residues in the CDR3. The V gene lost 4 bases and the J gene lost 8 bases, with 9 bases spanning the gap. CDR3 bases: TGTGCCAGCAGCTCCGGCGCGGATGAGCAGTTCTTC. It specifies CASSSGADEQFF.

A few counts support this clone. In DNA form, the CDR3 reads TGTGCCAGCAGCTTAGTAGGAGGGCGAGATACGCAGTATTTT. This gives the protein CASSLVGGRDTQYF. The genes are TRBV7-2 and TRBJ2-3; weak D call: TRBD2 (6 bases). Germline CDR1 is SGHTA and CDR2 is FQGNSA. Trimming removed 1 base from V and 5 bases from J, with 10 bases in between. CDR3 length: 14 amino acids.

This clone was counted between two and nine times. V and J are TRBV7-9 and TRBJ2-7; TRBD2 agrees at 7 bases. Per germline, CDR1 SEHNR and CDR2 FQNEAQ (reference sequence). This CDR3 comprises 16 residues. The ends lost 1 base at V and 1 base at J; junction bases unmatched: 7. Here the CDR3 DNA reads TGTGCCAGCAGCTTAGAAGTAGCGGGCGTATCCTACGAGCAGTACTTC. It specifies CASSLEVAGVSYEQYF.

The genes are TRBV10-3 and TRBJ2-7, with a possible D match to TRBD1 (6 bases). V lost 8 bases and J 3 bases, leaving 14 bases between the germline ends. Germline V gene sequence: CDR1 ENHRY, CDR2 SYGVKD. CDR3 length: 13 residues. The DNA for the CDR3 is TGTGCCATCGCTGGGGGACATGGCTACGAGCAGTACTTC. This codes for CAIAGGHGYEQYF.

CDR3 amino acids: CASSISLERVYEQYF. The CDR3 bases are TGTGCCAGTAGTATATCCCTAGAGAGGGTCTACGAGCAGTACTTC. The chain is built from TRBV19 and TRBJ2-7; a weak D match, TRBD2 (5 bases). The germline V gene encodes CDR1 LNHDA and CDR2 SQIVND (reference sequence). With 2 bases removed from V and 3 bases from J, the gap between germline ends came to 14 bases. The CDR3 loop spans 15 amino acids.

The gene calls are TRBV2 and TRBJ2-2; D possibly corresponds to TRBD2 (7 bases). CDR3 length: 16 residues. CDR1 is SNHLY and CDR2 is FYNNEI in the germline V gene. V lost 2 bases to trimming and J lost 3 bases, with 13 bases between them. The DNA for the CDR3 is TGTGCCAGCAGTGAACGGGGGGCTATGGACACCGGGGAGCTGTTTTTT. Translated: CASSERGAMDTGELFF. The full variable domain, with the rest looked up from reference TRBV2 and TRBJ2-2, is EPEVTQTPSHQVTQMGQEVILRCVPISNHLYFYWYRQILGQKVEFLVSFYNNEISEKSEIFDDQFSVERPDGSNFTLKIRSTKLEDSAMYFCASSERGAMDTGELFFGEGSRLTVL.

This clone was seen a single time. This rearrangement joins TRBV24-1 to TRBJ2-3; a possible D gene is TRBD1 (7 bases). CDR1 is KGHDR, CDR2 SFDVKD, per germline. Trimming took off 3 bases at V and 5 bases at J, with 11 bases between the two ends. CDR3 length equals 14 residues. The CDR3 DNA sequence: TGTGCCACCAGTGATCGGCAGGGGGGAGATACGCAGTATTTT. Translation: CATSDRQGGDTQYF.

This clone is a singleton in its sample. The same CDR3 arises from other DNA sequences in this sample as well. J is TRBJ2-5 and V is TRBV7-3, with TRBD2 identical over 9 bases. Germline V gene sequence: CDR1 SGHTA, CDR2 FQGTGA. CDR3 length equals 14 residues. V was clipped by 3 bases and J by 3 bases; unmatched bases: 2. The CDR3 DNA reads TGTGCCAGCAGCTTGGCGGGGGGGAAAGAGACCCAGTACTTC. Its translation is CASSLAGGKETQYF.

The chain recombines TRBV5-1 with TRBJ2-1, with 8 bases lining up with TRBD2. CDR1 is SGHRS, CDR2 YFSETQ, per germline. The V segment lost 0 bases and the J segment 10 bases; nucleotides outside the gene matches: 12. This CDR3 region has 16 residues. CDR3 DNA sequence: TGCGCCAGCAGCTTGGAAGGAGCGGGAGTGAGAAGCGAGCAGTTCTTC. Encoded protein: CASSLEGAGVRSEQFF. Looking up the rest from reference TRBV5-1 and TRBJ2-1 gives the full variable domain: KAGVTQTPRYLIKTRGQQVTLSCSPISGHRSVSWYQQTPGQGLQFLFEYFSETQRNKGNFPGRFSGRQFSNSRSEMNVSTLELGDSALYLCASSLEGAGVRSEQFFGPGTRLTVL.

The chain is built from TRBV30 and TRBJ2-7, with D maybe TRBD2 (5 bases). Trimming removed 7 bases at V and 5 bases at J, with 15 bases between. This CDR3 comprises 12 residues. Per germline, CDR1 GTSNPN and CDR2 SVGIG (reference sequence). The CDR3 here is CALDGKIHEQYF. CDR3 DNA sequence: TGTGCCTTGGACGGGAAAATCCACGAGCAGTACTTC.

V usage is TRBV5-5 and J usage is TRBJ1-2; 8 nucleotides align to TRBD1. Unmatched junction bases numbered 5, after V lost 4 bases and J lost 0 bases. The germline gives CDR1 SGHKS, CDR2 YYEKEE (reference sequence). The CDR3 totals 15 residues. This CDR3 reads CASSRTGNANYGYTF. CDR3 in DNA: TGTGCCAGCAGCAGGACAGGGAACGCTAACTATGGCTACACCTTC.

The chain employs TRBV5-1 and TRBJ1-4, with 7 bases identical to TRBD1. The V and J ends lost 4 bases and 0 bases, in that order; junction bases with no gene match: 3. The CDR3 consists of 15 residues. Germline CDR1 and CDR2: SGHRS and YFSETQ. The CDR3 nucleotides are TGCGCCAGCAGCGTAGGGGGCTCAACTAATGAAAAACTGTTTTTT. Translating gives CASSVGGSTNEKLFF.

This clone was seen only once. This chain joins TRBV28 and TRBJ1-5; 10 nucleotides align to TRBD1. V was pared by 4 bases and J by 3 bases, with 3 bases of the junction left unmatched. The CDR3 length is 15 residues. Germline CDR1 is MDHEN and CDR2 is SYDVKM. This chain's CDR3 is CASSSGQGVNQPQHF. In DNA form, the CDR3 reads TGTGCCAGCAGTTCCGGACAGGGGGTCAATCAGCCCCAGCATTTT.

The CDR3 region has the DNA TGCGCCAGCAGCCAAGAGGGACAGGGGGATCGACAGCCCCAGCATTTT. Amino acid sequence: CASSQEGQGDRQPQHF. This sequence joins TRBV4-1 and TRBJ1-5, with 11 bases aligning to TRBD1. CDR1 and CDR2 (germline): MGHRA, YSYEKL. The ends lost 0 bases at V and 7 bases at J; junction bases unmatched: 5. This CDR3 region has 16 residues.

The chain couples TRBV5-1 to TRBJ2-5; D remains ambiguous. The V end lost 5 bases, the J end lost 3 bases, and 5 bases lay between the germline ends. This CDR3 contains 11 residues. Germline V CDR1 and CDR2: SGHRS, YFSETQ. The CDR3 is CASRSEETQYF. CDR3 DNA sequence: TGCGCCAGCAGGTCAGAAGAGACCCAGTACTTC.

The chain recombines TRBV5-5 with TRBJ2-7; 13 nucleotides align to TRBD2. Losses at the gene ends were 5 bases for V and 3 bases for J; bases not matched to a gene: 2. CDR1 SGHKS and CDR2 YYEKEE come from the germline V gene (reference sequence). The CDR3 extends over 14 amino acids. The DNA for the CDR3 is TGTGCCAGCAGGCGGACTAGCGGGGGCTACGAGCAGTACTTC. Translating it yields CASRRTSGGYEQYF.

V and J are TRBV19 and TRBJ1-1; D is possibly TRBD1 (5 bases). This CDR3 comprises 15 residues. Between the trimmed V and J ends, which lost 4 bases and 1 base, there was a span of 13 bases. Germline assignment: CDR1 LNHDA and CDR2 SQIVND (reference sequence). CDR3 in DNA: TGTGCCAGTAGTACCTCAGGGTACTCGAACACTGAAGCTTTCTTT. The encoded protein is CASSTSGYSNTEAFF.

The chain is built from TRBV4-3 and TRBJ1-2, with 7 bases matching TRBD1. V shed 3 bases, J shed 3 bases, and the junction held 13 bases outside the gene matches. This CDR3 contains 17 residues. In germline, CDR1 is LGHNA, CDR2 YSLEER. CDR3: CASSHDFPQGLYYGYTF. CDR3 nucleotide sequence: TGCGCCAGCAGCCATGATTTTCCACAGGGGTTGTACTATGGCTACACCTTC.

V and J are TRBV27 and TRBJ1-2, with 8 bases that match TRBD1. This CDR3 region has 15 residues. Trimming at V came to 3 bases and at J to 7 bases, leaving 10 bases not matched to a gene. Germline CDR1 is MNHEY and CDR2 is SMNVEV (reference sequence). The CDR3 DNA sequence: TGTGCCAGCAGTTTGAAGAGGACAGGGAACGGTGGCTACACCTTC. It is translated as CASSLKRTGNGGYTF.

The chain uses TRBV19 and TRBJ2-1, with 9 nucleotides matching TRBD2. The ends lost 7 bases at V and 8 bases at J; junction bases unmatched: 12. The length of the CDR3 is 15 residues. CDR1 and CDR2 (germline): LNHDA, SQIVND (reference sequence). The CDR3 reads CASTGGVAGVHEQFF. The DNA for the CDR3 is TGTGCCAGTACCGGCGGGGTAGCGGGAGTTCATGAGCAGTTCTTC. Variable domain in full (rest from reference TRBV19 and TRBJ2-1): DGGITQSPKYLFRKEGQNVTLSCEQNLNHDAMYWYRQDPGQGLRLIYYSQIVNDFQKGDIAEGYSVSREKKESFPLTVTSAQKNPTAFYLCASTGGVAGVHEQFFGPGTRLTVL.

This clone occurred once. The chain has TRBV7-2 and TRBJ1-4; 7 nucleotides agree with TRBD1. From germline, CDR1 is SGHTA and CDR2 FQGNSA. After removal of 4 bases from V and 8 bases from J, the junction contained 13 bases not matched to a gene. CDR3 length: 16 amino acids. DNA for the CDR3: TGTGCCAGCAGCTCCTTGGCGTACAGGGGTATGGAAAAACTGTTTTTT. Residues: CASSSLAYRGMEKLFF.

The rearrangement links TRBV18 to TRBJ1-3; 7 bases agree with TRBD1. Trimming removed 4 bases from V and 4 bases from J; junction bases left unmatched: 4. This CDR3 comprises 14 residues. Germline V gene sequence: CDR1 KGHSH, CDR2 LQKENI. The CDR3 here is CASSQQGKGNTIYF. CDR3 bases: TGTGCCAGCTCACAACAGGGGAAAGGAAACACCATATATTTT.

The chain links TRBV30 to TRBJ2-5; the match to TRBD2 covers 7 bases. This CDR3 is built from 12 residues. CDR1 is GTSNPN, CDR2 SVGIG, per germline (reference sequence). Trimming at V came to 4 bases and at J to 6 bases, leaving 5 bases not matched to a gene. The CDR3: CAWKGEGKTQYF. The CDR3 DNA follows: TGTGCCTGGAAAGGGGAGGGAAAGACCCAGTACTTC. The complete variable domain, with remaining parts taken from reference TRBV30 and TRBJ2-5, reads SQTIHQWPATLVQPVGSPLSLECTVEGTSNPNLYWYRQAAGRGLQLLFYSVGIGQISSEVPQNLSASRPQDRQFILSSKKLLLSDSGFYLCAWKGEGKTQYFGPGTRLLVL.

This chain joins TRBV7-6 and TRBJ2-7; TRBD1 matches 9 bases. Germline-derived CDR1 and CDR2 are SGHVS and FNYEAQ. V was clipped by 3 bases and J by 2 bases; unmatched bases: 8. The CDR3 runs 16 residues. The CDR3 nucleotides are TGTGCCAGCAGCTTTGTCCGGGACAGGGAGACCTACGAGCAGTACTTC. Translation: CASSFVRDRETYEQYF.

The chain uses TRBV5-1 and TRBJ2-7, with 7 bases identical to TRBD1. V dropped 4 bases and J dropped 2; count of bases not matched to a gene: 6. CDR1 SGHRS and CDR2 YFSETQ come from the germline V gene. This CDR3 has 14 residues. CDR3 sequence reads: CASSPGTETYEQYF. The CDR3 DNA is TGCGCCAGCAGCCCCGGGACAGAGACCTACGAGCAGTACTTC. The full variable domain, its missing parts supplied by reference TRBV5-1 and TRBJ2-7, is KAGVTQTPRYLIKTRGQQVTLSCSPISGHRSVSWYQQTPGQGLQFLFEYFSETQRNKGNFPGRFSGRQFSNSRSEMNVSTLELGDSALYLCASSPGTETYEQYFGPGTRLTVT.

The chain is built from TRBV7-3 and TRBJ2-5; D is perhaps TRBD2 (6 bases). Trimming took 3 bases from V and 5 from J, leaving 10 bases between them. CDR3 length: 13 amino acids. Germline V lookup: CDR1 SGHTA, CDR2 FQGTGA. The CDR3 nucleotides read TGTGCCAGCAGCTTCACAGCGGGTGAGACCCAGTACTTC. Protein: CASSFTAGETQYF.